This T cell receptor beta chain is drawn from a study of response to subunit inactivated influenza vaccine. With V trimmed by 5 bases and J by 3 bases, 9 bases remained unmatched. This CDR3 is built from 15 residues. Germline lookup yields CDR1 SGHVS and CDR2 FQNEAQ. This clonotype was counted a few times. One entry per CDR3 protein results from TCRdb running MiXCR on the RT-PCR reads. The table records around 170,000 distinct CDR3 sequences, about 10% of them present only once. The V gene is TRBV7-8, the J gene TRBJ2-7; 8 bases map to TRBD1. This sequence originates from a man between 45 and 75 years old who received an inactivated influenza vaccine. The source material was CD8+ T cells sorted from PBMCs, sampled around 2 years after vaccination. CDR3 sequence: CASSHAGTGLYEQYF. The CDR3 region has the DNA TGTGCCAGCAGCCATGCCGGGACAGGCCTCTACGAGCAGTACTTC.